Each of the 10 T cell receptor beta chains below was sequenced from the same sample in a study of post-analysis software for immune sequencing data. Overall study results and limits: Among several TRBV segments more frequent in patients than controls were TRBV5-6, TRBV5-1 and TRBV20-1.

The antigens these receptors bind are not known. Every TCR beta cDNA library bore unique molecular identifiers. A single record per CDR3 protein comes from TCRdb applying MiXCR to the PCR reads. The table has about 400,000 distinct CDR3 sequences, around 37% seen once; the top ten hold roughly an eighth. The sequencing sample was made of blood. Receptors were obtained from a girl aged 10 to 17 with multiple sclerosis.

This clonotype was seen more than once but under ten times. This chain links TRBV12-5 with TRBJ2-1, with 9 bases identical to TRBD1. The CDR3 has 14 amino acids. The germline gives CDR1 LGHNT, CDR2 FRNRAP. With 1 base clipped from V and 9 bases from J, the junction kept 4 bases outside the gene matches. The CDR3 DNA follows: TGTGCTAGTGGTTTGGGGGACAGGGACGGTGAGCAGTTCTTC. Translation: CASGLGDRDGEQFF.

The V call is TRBV20-1, the J call TRBJ2-2, with TRBD2 matching 12 bases. From germline, CDR1 is DFQATT and CDR2 SNEGSKA (reference sequence). This CDR3 comprises 14 residues. Trimming removed 5 bases from V and 4 bases from J; junction bases left unmatched: 2. CDR3 nucleotides: TGCAGTGCTCCACTAGCGGGGGGCACCGGGGAGCTGTTTTTT. Translated: CSAPLAGGTGELFF.

This chain links TRBV9 with TRBJ2-1; possible D gene TRBD2, 6 bases. The CDR3 runs 14 residues. V was pared by 4 bases and J by 7 bases, with 15 bases between. Germline V gene data show CDR1 as SGDLS and CDR2 as YYNGEE. The CDR3 spells CASSSAEGLNEQFF. CDR3 DNA: TGTGCCAGCAGCTCAGCCGAGGGACTTAATGAGCAGTTCTTC.

This clonotype came up a few times. This rearrangement joins TRBV5-6 to TRBJ2-1; D uncertain. Germline V lookup: CDR1 SGHDT, CDR2 YYEEEE. The CDR3 contains 15 residues. The V and J ends lost 6 bases and 5 bases respectively, with 18 bases between them. The CDR3 bases are TGTGCCAGCATCGATCTTCGGACGTATAACAATGAGCAGTTCTTC. Its translation: CASIDLRTYNNEQFF.

The chain employs TRBV3-1 and TRBJ1-4; no definite D call. This CDR3 spans 14 amino acids. Trimming shortened V by 5 bases and J by 4 bases, and 11 bases separated the two germline ends. The germline gives CDR1 LGHDT, CDR2 YNNKEL (reference sequence). The CDR3 DNA follows: TGTGCCAGCAGCTACGGGCGGTATAATGAAAAACTGTTTTTT. This translates into CASSYGRYNEKLFF.

This rearrangement joins TRBV6-5 to TRBJ2-7; 7 bases line up with TRBD2. CDR3 length: 16 residues. After removal of 2 bases from V and 2 bases from J, the junction contained 9 bases not matched to a gene. Germline CDR1 is MNHEY and CDR2 is SVGAGI. Here the CDR3 DNA reads TGTGCCAGCAGTTACGGTTCTTCGGGGGGACCCTACGAGCAGTACTTC. Encoded protein: CASSYGSSGGPYEQYF.

V is TRBV5-1 and J is TRBJ1-1, with TRBD1 matching 7 bases. This CDR3 has 14 amino acids. V was pared by 7 bases and J by 0 bases, with 6 bases of the junction left unmatched. CDR1 is SGHRS, CDR2 YFSETQ, per germline. The CDR3 reads CASGRGPMNTEAFF. The CDR3, as DNA: TGCGCCAGCGGTAGGGGGCCGATGAACACTGAAGCTTTCTTT.

Remarks on this clonotype: A much larger clone differs by one base, so this may be a read error. This CDR3 reads CSVSPHQAGTGGNNEQFF. The CDR3 nucleotides are TGCAGCGTTTCTCCCCACCAAGCCGGGACCGGGGGAAACAATGAGCAGTTCTTC. The chain has TRBV29-1 and TRBJ2-1; perhaps TRBD2 as D (6 bases). Germline V gene data show CDR1 as SQVTM and CDR2 as ANQGSEA. The CDR3 is 18 amino acids. Deletions cut 5 bases from V and 5 bases from J, with 28 bases between.

The CDR3, as DNA: TGTGCCAGCAGTGAACTTCGAGGCACTGAAGCTTTCTTT. Residues: CASSELRGTEAFF. This rearrangement joins TRBV6-1 to TRBJ1-1; D gene ambiguous. This CDR3 contains 13 residues. Germline V gives CDR1 MNHNS, CDR2 SASEGT. With 2 bases removed from V and 4 bases from J, the gap between germline ends came to 8 bases.

This clonotype came up once. The rearrangement joins TRBV28 to TRBJ2-7, with TRBD2 matching 8 bases. The junction had 9 bases not matched to a gene; V was cut back by 4 bases and J by 7 bases. The germline V gene encodes CDR1 MDHEN and CDR2 SYDVKM. The CDR3 has 14 residues. The CDR3 region is CASSSPGGGREQYF. The CDR3 DNA sequence: TGTGCCAGCAGTTCCCCGGGCGGGGGGAGGGAGCAGTACTTC.